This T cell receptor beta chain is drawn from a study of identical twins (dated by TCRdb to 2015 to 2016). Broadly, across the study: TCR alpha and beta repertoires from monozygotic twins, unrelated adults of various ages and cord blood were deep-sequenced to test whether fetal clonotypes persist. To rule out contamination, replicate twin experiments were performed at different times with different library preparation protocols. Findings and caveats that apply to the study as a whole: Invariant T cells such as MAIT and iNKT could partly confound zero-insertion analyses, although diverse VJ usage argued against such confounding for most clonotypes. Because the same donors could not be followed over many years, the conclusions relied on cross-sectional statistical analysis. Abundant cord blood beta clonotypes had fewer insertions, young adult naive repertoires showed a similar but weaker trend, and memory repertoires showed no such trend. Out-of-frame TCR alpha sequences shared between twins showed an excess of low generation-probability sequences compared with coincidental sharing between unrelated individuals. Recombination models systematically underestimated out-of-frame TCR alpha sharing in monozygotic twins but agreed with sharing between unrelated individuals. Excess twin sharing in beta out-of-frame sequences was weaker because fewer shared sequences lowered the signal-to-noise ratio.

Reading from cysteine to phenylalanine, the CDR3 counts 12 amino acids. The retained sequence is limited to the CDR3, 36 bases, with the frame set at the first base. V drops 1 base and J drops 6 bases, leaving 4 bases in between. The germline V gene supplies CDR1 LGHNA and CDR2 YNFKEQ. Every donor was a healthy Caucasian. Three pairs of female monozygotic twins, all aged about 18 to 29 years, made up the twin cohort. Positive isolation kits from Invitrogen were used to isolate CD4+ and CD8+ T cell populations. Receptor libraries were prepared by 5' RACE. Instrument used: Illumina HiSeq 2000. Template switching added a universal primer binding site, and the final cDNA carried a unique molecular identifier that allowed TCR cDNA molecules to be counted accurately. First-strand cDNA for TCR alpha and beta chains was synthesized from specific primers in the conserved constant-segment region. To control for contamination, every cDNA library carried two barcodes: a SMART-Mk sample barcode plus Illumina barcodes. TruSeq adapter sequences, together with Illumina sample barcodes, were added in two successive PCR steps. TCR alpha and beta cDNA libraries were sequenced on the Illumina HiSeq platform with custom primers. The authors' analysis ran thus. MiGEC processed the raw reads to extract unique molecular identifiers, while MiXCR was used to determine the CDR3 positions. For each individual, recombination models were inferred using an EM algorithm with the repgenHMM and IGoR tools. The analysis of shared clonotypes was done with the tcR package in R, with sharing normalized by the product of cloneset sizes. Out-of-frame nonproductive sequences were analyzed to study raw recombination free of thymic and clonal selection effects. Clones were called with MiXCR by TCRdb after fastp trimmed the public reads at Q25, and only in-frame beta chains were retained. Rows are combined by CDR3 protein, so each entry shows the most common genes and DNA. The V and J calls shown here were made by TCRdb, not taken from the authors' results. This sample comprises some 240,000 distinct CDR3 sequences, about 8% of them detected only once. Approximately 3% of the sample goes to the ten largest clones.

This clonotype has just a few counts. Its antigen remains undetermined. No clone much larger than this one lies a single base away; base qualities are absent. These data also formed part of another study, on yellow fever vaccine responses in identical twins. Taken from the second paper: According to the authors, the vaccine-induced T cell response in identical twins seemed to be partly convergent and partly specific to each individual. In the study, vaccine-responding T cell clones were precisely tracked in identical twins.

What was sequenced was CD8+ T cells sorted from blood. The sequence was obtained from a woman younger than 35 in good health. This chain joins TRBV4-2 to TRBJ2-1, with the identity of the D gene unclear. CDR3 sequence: CASSQVTNEQFF. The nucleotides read TGTGCCAGCAGCCAAGTCACCAATGAGCAGTTCTTC.